This T cell receptor (beta chain) was documented in a study of vaccination effects on CD4 cells after COVID-19. The repertoire was sequenced with immunoSEQ multiplex PCR; TCRdb's copy has only in-frame clones and lacks some. The sample shows about 50,000 clones, about 70% of them seen only once. ViraFEST expansion of antigen-specific CD4+ T cells with viral peptide pools preceded sequencing. The culture ran for around nine days before CD4+ T cells were isolated. Vaccination of participants consisted of two doses of either the BNT162b2 or mRNA-1273 vaccine. Vaccinees lacked prior SARS-CoV-2 infection and tested negative for nucleocapsid antibodies. IL-2 medium took the place of half the medium on both days 3 and 7. The V and J ends lost 3 bases and 7 bases respectively, with 11 bases between them. This CDR3 has 13 residues. Per the germline V gene, CDR1 is SGHTS and CDR2 is YDEGEE. Note on this clone: Its antigen is still unknown.

V gene TRBV5-8 combines with J gene TRBJ1-3; D uncertain. Sequenced here: CD4+ T cells from PBMCs cultured with HCoV-OC43 spike peptides, sampled after COVID-19 vaccination. Subset: HCoV-OC43 spike overlapping peptide pool stimulation. This sequence originates from a human donor who received a COVID-19 vaccine. The CDR3 here is CASSSGHRNTIYF. In nucleotides, the CDR3 is TGTGCCAGCAGCTCGGGCCATCGCAACACCATATATTTT.